This TCR beta chain derives from a study of vaccination effects on CD4 cells after COVID-19. Turning to the study itself: Sampling of a couple of convalescent patients took place 16 days and one week prior to vaccination. A few million PBMC were placed in each well, which was supplemented with 10 IU/ml IL-2 and about 10 ug/ml peptides.

Having been cultured for around ten days, the cells underwent CD4+ T cell isolation. The authors replaced half the medium with IL-2 medium on days 3 and 7. This clone was picked up one time. No antigen is known for it. TCRdb's table, derived via immunoSEQ multiplex PCR, lists solely in-frame clones and lacks some. Of more than 60,000 clones in the sample, 65% to 75% were seen once. The V gene lost 8 bases and the J gene lost 0 bases, with 17 bases spanning the gap. Germline loops: CDR1 SNHLY, CDR2 FYNNEI. CDR3 length: 16 residues. The chain combines TRBV2 with TRBJ2-4; D perhaps matches TRBD1 (6 bases). Sequences were derived from CD4+ T cells from PBMCs cultured without peptide, sampled before COVID-19 vaccination. The receptor's source is a human donor who had a prior SARS-CoV-2 infection. The CDR3 coding sequence is TGTGCCAGCCTGTCGGACAGTCCCTTAGCCAAAAACATTCAGTACTTC. Protein product: CASLSDSPLAKNIQYF. Together with reference TRBV2 and TRBJ2-4, the CDR3 gives the full variable domain: EPEVTQTPSHQVTQMGQEVILRCVPISNHLYFYWYRQILGQKVEFLVSFYNNEISEKSEIFDDQFSVERPDGSNFTLKIRSTKLEDSAMYFCASLSDSPLAKNIQYFGAGTRLSVL.